This TCR beta chain was recovered during a study of shared clonotypes between healthy human individuals. At the level of the study: In total, the donors were a couple of women and a few men aged 18 to 49.

Trimming pared 5 bases from V and 6 bases from J, leaving 18 bases between. Looked up from germline, CDR1 is MDHEN and CDR2 is SYDVKM. The CDR3 has 15 residues. It was 150 to 200 ng DNA, 30,000 or so T cell genomes, that sorted-subset replicate PCRs used. Only in-frame clones appear in the TCRdb table, and some are missing; sequencing was by immunoSEQ multiplex PCR. The sample lists some 1.5 million clones, roughly 96% occurring once. Regarding this clone: Antigen: not known.

Study-level findings and limits: A reduction in generation probabilities was seen for non-shared clonotypes relative to those shared by all four donors.

V usage is TRBV28 and J usage is TRBJ2-3; maybe TRBD1 (6 bases). The sequencing input was naive CD4+ T cells sorted from blood. Documented subset: CD45RA+ positively selected. The TCR sequence derives from a man younger than 45 in good health. CDR3 amino acids: CASSPYTSGVDTQYF. The CDR3 DNA is TGTGCCAGCAGTCCTTACACCTCAGGGGTGGATACGCAGTATTTT.